The T cell receptor (beta chain) under discussion was sequenced for a study of blood T cell repertoires in COVID-19. Generated by immunoSEQ multiplex PCR, the TCRdb table keeps only in-frame clones and is missing some. The sample consists of some 190,000 clones, 70% to 90% of them appearing once. This TCR derives from a person between 70 and 80 years old with COVID-19, enrolled during active disease. What was sequenced was peripheral blood.

CDR3 in amino acids: CASSQLLAGGTDTQYF. The CDR3, as DNA: TGCGCCAGCAGCCAATTGCTAGCGGGAGGCACAGATACGCAGTATTTT. The chain is built from TRBV4-3 and TRBJ2-3; 10 bases are a match to TRBD2. The CDR3 loop spans 16 amino acids. The V gene's germline CDR1 is LGHNA and CDR2 YSLEER. With V trimmed by 2 bases and J by 1 base, 3 bases remained unmatched.